These T cell receptor beta chains were read from a single sample in a study of cytotoxic CD8 clonotypes in ibrutinib-treated CLL. Some clones are missing from TCRdb's copy, which holds only in-frame ones; the method was immunoSEQ multiplex PCR. The sample holds some 200,000 clones, 70% seen once. The sample here was PBMCs, taken after 12 months of ibrutinib treatment. Every receptor here comes from a human donor with chronic lymphocytic leukemia. CDR3s leave out the opening cysteine and the closing phenylalanine or tryptophan. D genes are given only for firm matches.

cdr3_aa	j_call	v_call	d_call
ASQKRRGPGDEQF	TRBJ2-1	TRBV13	NA
ASSAGGHFREQF	TRBJ2-1	TRBV25-1	NA
ASRDQAGPTYEQY	TRBJ2-7	TRBV27	NA
ASSLGTGGNEKLF	TRBJ1-4	TRBV7-6	NA
ASSTSSDDTNQPQH	TRBJ1-5	TRBV27	NA
ATSRAWESSYEQY	TRBJ2-7	TRBV15	NA
ASSYSVASPYNGYT	TRBJ1-2	TRBV19	NA
AWGIGGLNEKLF	TRBJ1-4	TRBV30	NA
AWSGLQGPQPQH	TRBJ1-5	TRBV30	NA
ASSPQGLGEAF	TRBJ1-1	TRBV7-3	NA
ASSLAGPGGYEQY	TRBJ2-7	TRBV7-8	NA
ASSLEQTSSGYEQY	TRBJ2-7	TRBV7-9	NA
ASSRGSYNEQF	TRBJ2-1	TRBV11-3	NA
ASRSSGTGSGNTIY	TRBJ1-3	TRBV28	TRBD1
AIRTTGANTEAF	TRBJ1-1	TRBV10-3	TRBD1
ASSLSPQETQY	TRBJ2-5	TRBV5-6	NA
ARSFPDSLETQY	TRBJ2-5	TRBV5-3	NA
SVEDGDIFYGYT	TRBJ1-2	TRBV29-1	NA